Listed here are 27 T cell receptor beta chains from one sample, sequenced in a study of T cells after yellow fever vaccination. TCRdb called the 5' RACE reads again in MiXCR, with one record for every CDR3 protein. Here the sample spans 620,000 or so distinct CDR3 sequences, about a sixth being singletons. The material was PBMCs, obtained 5 days after the first yellow fever vaccination. The receptors were sampled from a man between 18 and 29 years old who received the YFV17D yellow fever vaccine.

This clonotype has only a few counts. The chain is built from TRBV4-3 and TRBJ2-1; the D is unclear. CDR3 length: 15 amino acids. In germline, CDR1 is LGHNA, CDR2 YSLEER. V lost 2 bases and J lost 0, with 8 bases in between. The CDR3 is CASSQSPDSYNEQFF. DNA for the CDR3: TGCGCCAGCAGCCAAAGTCCTGACTCCTACAATGAGCAGTTCTTC.

This chain links TRBV29-1 with TRBJ2-5; no reliable D call. The germline V gene encodes CDR1 SQVTM and CDR2 ANQGSEA. V shed 3 bases and J shed 9 bases, with 20 bases lying between them. This CDR3 contains 14 residues. The CDR3 sequence: CSVDRTPGDLPQYF. In DNA form, the CDR3 reads TGCAGCGTTGATCGGACGCCTGGCGACTTGCCCCAGTACTTC.

The CDR3 region is CASSRQGSRYGYTF. The CDR3 DNA follows: TGTGCCAGCAGCAGACAGGGGTCACGCTATGGCTACACCTTC. V gene TRBV6-1 combines with J gene TRBJ1-2; 8 bases are a match to TRBD1. The CDR3 is 14 amino acids. Trimming took 6 bases from V and 4 from J; bases not matched to a gene: 7. The germline V gene has CDR1 MNHNS and CDR2 SASEGT.

The chain has TRBV2 and TRBJ2-1; TRBD1 is a possible D gene (6 bases). Trimming took 6 bases from V and 7 from J, leaving 13 bases between them. The germline V gene encodes CDR1 SNHLY and CDR2 FYNNEI. The CDR3 sequence is 13 residues long. CDR3 loop: CASSDYRVNEQFF. The CDR3 DNA reads as TGTGCCAGCAGCGACTACAGGGTAAATGAGCAGTTCTTC. Full variable domain (outside the CDR3, taken from reference TRBV2 and TRBJ2-1): EPEVTQTPSHQVTQMGQEVILRCVPISNHLYFYWYRQILGQKVEFLVSFYNNEISEKSEIFDDQFSVERPDGSNFTLKIRSTKLEDSAMYFCASSDYRVNEQFFGPGTRLTVL.

J is TRBJ2-2 and V is TRBV20-1; TRBD2 is a possible D gene (5 bases). Germline V gives CDR1 DFQATT, CDR2 SNEGSKA (reference sequence). The V and J ends lost 6 bases and 7 bases respectively, with 15 bases between them. The CDR3 is 13 residues long. CDR3 DNA: TGCAGTGCAGCGGTAGGCGGACGCGGGGAGCTGTTTTTT. This sequence encodes CSAAVGGRGELFF.

There are a few counts of this clonotype. The genes are TRBV5-1 and TRBJ2-5; 7 nucleotides align to TRBD2. CDR1 is SGHRS, CDR2 YFSETQ, per germline. The junction had 11 bases not matched to a gene; V was cut back by 4 bases and J by 5 bases. CDR3 length: 15 residues. The CDR3: CASSTTAGSGETQYF. DNA for the CDR3: TGCGCCAGCAGCACCACAGCGGGGAGCGGTGAGACCCAGTACTTC.

The chain employs TRBV18 and TRBJ2-6; D is uncertain. Trimming removed 6 bases from V and 1 base from J, with 7 bases in between. Per germline, CDR1 KGHSH and CDR2 LQKENI. This CDR3 region has 14 residues. CDR3 DNA: TGTGCCAGCTCCCGCCCATCTGGGGCCAACGTCCTGACTTTC. It translates to CASSRPSGANVLTF.

In this sample, this clonotype turned up a few times. The chain has TRBV29-1 and TRBJ1-2; TRBD1 aligns across 10 bases. Germline-derived CDR1 and CDR2 are SQVTM and ANQGSEA. V lost 6 bases to trimming and J lost 2 bases; unmatched junction nucleotides: 9. The length of the CDR3 is 15 residues. The CDR3: CSVRDRGSSNYGYTF. The CDR3 region has the DNA TGCAGCGTCCGGGACAGGGGAAGTTCAAACTATGGCTACACCTTC.

This clonotype was seen a handful of times. The chain couples TRBV13 to TRBJ2-7; D possibly corresponds to TRBD1 (6 bases). Germline-derived CDR1 and CDR2 are PRHDT and FYEKMQ (reference sequence). The CDR3 spans 15 residues. V lost 3 bases and J lost 6, with 18 bases in between. The CDR3 is CASSFRDTQEGEQYF. The CDR3 DNA reads as TGTGCCAGCAGCTTTCGGGACACCCAAGAGGGCGAGCAGTACTTC.

This clonotype was observed a few times. The chain is built from TRBV6-2 or TRBV6-3 and TRBJ2-3, with unresolved D. V was clipped by 7 bases and J by 1 base, with 12 bases between them. This CDR3 region has 14 residues. CDR1 MNHEY and CDR2 SVGEGT come from the germline V gene. In DNA, the CDR3 is TGTGCCAGCACCGACAACTTCGGCACAGATACGCAGTATTTT. As protein: CASTDNFGTDTQYF.

This clonotype has ten or more counts. This chain joins TRBV2 and TRBJ2-7, with 7 positions matching TRBD2. The CDR3 is 13 residues long. Trimming took 5 bases from V and 3 from J; bases not matched to a gene: 4. Germline V lookup: CDR1 SNHLY, CDR2 FYNNEI. Here the CDR3 DNA reads TGTGCCAGCAGTCCCCGGACTAGCTACGAGCAGTACTTC. This gives the protein CASSPRTSYEQYF.

The chain uses TRBV6-4 and TRBJ1-5; TRBD1 is a possible D gene (6 bases). This CDR3 is 16 amino acids long. The germline V gene encodes CDR1 MRHNA and CDR2 SNTAGT. The V end lost 4 bases, the J end lost 3 bases, and 16 bases lay between the germline ends. The CDR3 spells CASSGASGDNNQPQHF. CDR3 coding DNA: TGTGCCAGCAGTGGCGCCTCGGGGGACAACAATCAGCCCCAGCATTTT.

The chain couples TRBV6-5 to TRBJ1-4; no firm D call. Between the trimmed V and J ends, which lost 0 bases and 1 base, there was a span of 12 bases. Germline V gene sequence: CDR1 MNHEY, CDR2 SVGAGI. The CDR3 length is 17 residues. Here the CDR3 DNA reads TGTGCCAGCAGTTACTCAAGGGTCGATGGAACTAATGAAAAACTGTTTTTT. Protein: CASSYSRVDGTNEKLFF.

The V gene is TRBV7-9, the J gene TRBJ2-3, with TRBD1 matching over 10 bases. After removal of 5 bases from V and 0 bases from J, the junction contained 5 bases not matched to a gene. CDR3 length equals 16 residues. Germline assignment: CDR1 SEHNR and CDR2 FQNEAQ (reference sequence). The CDR3 loop reads CASSERDRGSTDTQYF. As DNA, the CDR3 is TGTGCCAGCAGCGAGCGGGACAGGGGAAGCACAGATACGCAGTATTTT.

This clonotype showed up just a few times. The V and J genes are TRBV10-3 and TRBJ2-7; 7 nucleotides match TRBD2. CDR3 length: 16 amino acids. The germline V gene has CDR1 ENHRY and CDR2 SYGVKD. V lost 3 bases and J lost 0; bases outside the gene matches: 8. The CDR3 sequence is CAISDTGGTSSYEQYV. CDR3 DNA: TGTGCCATCAGTGACACGGGGGGAACTAGCTCCTACGAGCAGTACGTC.

The chain joins TRBV28 to TRBJ1-1; D might be TRBD1 (5 bases). The CDR3 has 14 amino acids. Trimming left V 2 bases short and J 5 bases short, with 12 bases between. Germline V gene data show CDR1 as MDHEN and CDR2 as SYDVKM. CDR3 region: CASSLNPGGTEAFF. The CDR3, as DNA: TGTGCCAGCAGTTTAAACCCCGGGGGGACTGAAGCTTTCTTT.

In its sample, this clonotype was seen a few times. The rearrangement uses TRBV28 and TRBJ2-1; 7 nucleotides agree with TRBD2. Per germline, CDR1 MDHEN and CDR2 SYDVKM. V was clipped by 3 bases and J by 7 bases; unmatched bases: 3. The CDR3 extends over 13 amino acids. CDR3 sequence reads: CASSLWGGNEQFF. The CDR3 nucleotides are TGTGCCAGCAGTTTGTGGGGAGGGAATGAGCAGTTCTTC.

This chain uses TRBV18 with TRBJ1-1; possibly TRBD1 for D (5 bases). Germline CDR1 and CDR2: KGHSH and LQKENI. The CDR3 loop spans 14 amino acids. Trimming took off 3 bases at V and 7 bases at J, with 15 bases between the two ends. The DNA of the CDR3 is TGTGCCAGCTCACCGCGAGAGGGGTTGGGTGAAGCTTTCTTT. It specifies CASSPREGLGEAFF.

This clonotype was seen a few times. The chain recombines TRBV4-3 with TRBJ2-1; no reliable D call. The ends were cut back, 0 bases at V and 0 bases at J, with 9 bases in the middle. The CDR3 is 16 amino acids. The V gene's germline CDR1 is LGHNA and CDR2 YSLEER. As DNA, the CDR3 is TGCGCCAGCAGCCAAGATCCCGGAATCTCCTACAATGAGCAGTTCTTC. Protein sequence: CASSQDPGISYNEQFF.

This clonotype was detected only a few times. The V call is TRBV5-1, the J call TRBJ2-7, with 9 bases fitting TRBD1. CDR3 length equals 13 residues. CDR1 and CDR2 from the germline V gene are SGHRS and YFSETQ. The trim removed 6 bases at V and 3 bases at J, leaving 4 bases unmatched. CDR3 sequence reads: CASTTGGSYEQYF. The CDR3 coding sequence is TGCGCCAGCACCACAGGGGGCAGCTACGAGCAGTACTTC.

This clonotype was counted only a few times. The chain carries TRBV7-2 and TRBJ1-2; D might be TRBD1 (5 bases). CDR3 length: 14 amino acids. Germline V gene lookup returns CDR1 SGHTA and CDR2 FQGNSA. V was cut by 5 bases and J by 8 bases, with 18 bases left in between. The CDR3 nucleotides read TGTGCCAGCAGCCCCCGAAGGGAGGGGCCGGGCTACACCTTC. Translation: CASSPRREGPGYTF.

This chain links TRBV6-5 with TRBJ2-7; TRBD2 matches at 11 bases. Germline CDR1 reads MNHEY; CDR2 reads SVGAGI. The CDR3 is 15 amino acids. The V segment lost 4 bases and the J segment 2 bases; nucleotides outside the gene matches: 4. The CDR3 nucleotides read TGTGCCAGCAGTTCGACTAGCGGGGTAACCTACGAGCAGTACGTC. The encoded protein is CASSSTSGVTYEQYV.

V gene TRBV6-4 combines with J gene TRBJ2-5, with 8 bases fitting TRBD2. CDR3 size: 14 residues. Trimming took 6 bases from V and 3 from J; bases not matched to a gene: 6. Germline CDR1 is MRHNA and CDR2 is SNTAGT. CDR3 loop: CASRPAGAEETQYF. CDR3 DNA: TGTGCCAGCAGACCAGCGGGGGCGGAAGAGACCCAGTACTTC.

This clonotype was observed a handful of times. The chain has TRBV4-1 and TRBJ2-7; tentative D call: TRBD1 (5 bases). Trimming took 4 bases from V and 1 from J, leaving 14 bases between them. CDR3 size: 15 residues. Germline-derived CDR1 and CDR2 are MGHRA and YSYEKL. The CDR3 sequence: CASSPTETKSYEQYF. In DNA, the CDR3 is TGCGCCAGCAGCCCGACAGAGACCAAATCCTACGAGCAGTACTTC.

This chain connects TRBV5-1 to TRBJ1-2; D may be TRBD1 (6 bases). Per germline, CDR1 SGHRS and CDR2 YFSETQ. Trimming took off 2 bases at V and 0 bases at J, with 8 bases between the two ends. CDR3 length: 14 amino acids. Here the CDR3 DNA reads TGCGCCAGCAGCTTCGACAGGCCTAACTATGGCTACACCTTC. This codes for CASSFDRPNYGYTF.

This chain uses TRBV6-5 with TRBJ2-5; D is possibly TRBD1 (5 bases). Germline values: CDR1 MNHEY, CDR2 SVGAGI. The V and J ends lost 2 bases and 5 bases respectively, with 15 bases between them. CDR3 length: 15 amino acids. The DNA of the CDR3 is TGTGCCAGCAGTTACGCGCAGGGATATGGCGAGACCCAGTACTTC. Its translation: CASSYAQGYGETQYF.

J is TRBJ2-2 and V is TRBV7-8; 11 bases agree with TRBD1. This CDR3 has 15 residues. Per the germline V gene, CDR1 is SGHVS and CDR2 is FQNEAQ. Trimming took 5 bases from V and 9 from J; bases not matched to a gene: 8. As DNA, the CDR3 is TGTGCCAGCAGCCTCGGACAGGGGGCGTACAGGGAGCTGTTTTTT. It encodes CASSLGQGAYRELFF.